The table lists the clone carrying this T cell receptor (beta chain) with a few counts. Its antigen is currently unknown. A library of TCRbeta sequences, prepared with unique molecular identifiers, was generated. Via MiXCR, TCRdb re-called the PCR reads, giving one row per CDR3 protein. Altogether under 450,000 distinct CDR3 sequences are present, roughly 17% being singletons, with the ten largest covering about 32%. The source of the sample is a study of T-cell reconstitution after alpha-beta-depleted transplantation in children. The CDR3 has 14 amino acids. Per germline, CDR1 MNHNS and CDR2 SASEGT. V was clipped by 11 bases and J by 5 bases; unmatched bases: 10. Study-wide points: Reportedly, only several hundred clones from non-depleted graft cells drove alpha-beta T-cell counts at about two months. Counts and diversity of T cells one year after transplant came mostly from newly produced T cells.

The material sequenced was PBMCs, mostly from graft donor cells, taken 360 days after TCRalphabeta/CD19-depleted stem cell transplant. The TCR was taken from a boy under two years old who had a stem cell transplant for Wiskott-Aldrich syndrome, so the T cells may come from the graft donor. The rearrangement joins TRBV6-1 to TRBJ2-1, with TRBD2 matching 9 bases. The CDR3 DNA is TGTGCCTCTTGTTTAGGACTAGCGAACAATGAGCAGTTCTTC. Encoded protein: CASCLGLANNEQFF.